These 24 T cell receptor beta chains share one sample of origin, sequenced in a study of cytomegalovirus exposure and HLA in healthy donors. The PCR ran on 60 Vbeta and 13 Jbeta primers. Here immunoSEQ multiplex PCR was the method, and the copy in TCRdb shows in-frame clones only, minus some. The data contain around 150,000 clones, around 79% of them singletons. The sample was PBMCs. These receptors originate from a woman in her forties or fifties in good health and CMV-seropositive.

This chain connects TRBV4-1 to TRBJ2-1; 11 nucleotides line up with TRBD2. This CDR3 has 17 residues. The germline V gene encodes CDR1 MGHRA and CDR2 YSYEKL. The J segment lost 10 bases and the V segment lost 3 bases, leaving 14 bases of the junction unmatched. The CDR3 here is CASSQEIAGGLSAEQFF. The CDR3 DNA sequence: TGCGCCAGCAGCCAGGAAATAGCGGGGGGGCTTTCCGCGGAGCAGTTCTTC.

The CDR3 nucleotides are TGCGCCAGCAGCCTAAGAGGAGGGTTTCAGTACTTC. This sequence encodes CASSLRGGFQYF. The J gene is TRBJ2-5, the V gene TRBV4-3; a weak D match, TRBD2 (6 bases). This CDR3 comprises 12 residues. The germline gives CDR1 LGHNA, CDR2 YSLEER. The V end lost 4 bases, the J end lost 11 bases, and 14 bases lay between the germline ends.

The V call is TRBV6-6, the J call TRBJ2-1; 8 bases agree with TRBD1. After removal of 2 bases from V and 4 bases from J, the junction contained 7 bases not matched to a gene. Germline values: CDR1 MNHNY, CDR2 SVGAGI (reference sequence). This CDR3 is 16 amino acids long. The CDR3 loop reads CASSYRRQGLYNEQFF. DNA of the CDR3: TGTGCCAGCAGTTACCGACGACAGGGGCTTTACAATGAGCAGTTCTTC.

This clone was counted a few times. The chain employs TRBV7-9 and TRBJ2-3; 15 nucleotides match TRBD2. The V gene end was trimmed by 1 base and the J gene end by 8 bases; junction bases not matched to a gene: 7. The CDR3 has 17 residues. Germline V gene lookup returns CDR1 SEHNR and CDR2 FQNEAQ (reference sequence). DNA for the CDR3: TGTGCCAGCAGCTTAGGTCAAGGACTAGCGGGAGGGCGTACGCAGTATTTT. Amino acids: CASSLGQGLAGGRTQYF.

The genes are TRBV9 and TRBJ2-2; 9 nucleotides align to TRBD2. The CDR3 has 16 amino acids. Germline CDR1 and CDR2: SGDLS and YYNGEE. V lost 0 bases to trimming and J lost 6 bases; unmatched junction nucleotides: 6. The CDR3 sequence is CASSVVAGASAGELFF. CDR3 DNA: TGTGCCAGCAGCGTAGTAGCGGGAGCTTCGGCCGGGGAGCTGTTTTTT. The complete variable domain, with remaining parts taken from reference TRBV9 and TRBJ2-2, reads DSGVTQTPKHLITATGQRVTLRCSPRSGDLSVYWYQQSLDQGLQFLIQYYNGEERAKGNILERFSAQQFPDLHSELNLSSLELGDSALYFCASSVVAGASAGELFFGEGSRLTVL.

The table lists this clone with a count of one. CDR3 DNA sequence: TGTGCCAGCAGTTACAGGGGGCAGGGTGTCACTGAAGCTTTCTTT. Protein product: CASSYRGQGVTEAFF. This sequence joins TRBV6-5 and TRBJ1-1, with 7 bases that match TRBD1. V shed 2 bases, J shed 4 bases, and the junction held 7 bases outside the gene matches. Germline V gene lookup returns CDR1 MNHEY and CDR2 SVGAGI. The CDR3 runs 15 residues.

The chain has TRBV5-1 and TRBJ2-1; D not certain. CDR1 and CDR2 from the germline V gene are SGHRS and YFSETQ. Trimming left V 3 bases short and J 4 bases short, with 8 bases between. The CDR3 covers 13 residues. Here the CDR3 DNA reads TGCGCCAGCAGCTCAGTAAAGTACAATGAGCAGTTCTTC. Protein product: CASSSVKYNEQFF. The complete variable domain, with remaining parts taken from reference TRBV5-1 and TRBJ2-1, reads KAGVTQTPRYLIKTRGQQVTLSCSPISGHRSVSWYQQTPGQGLQFLFEYFSETQRNKGNFPGRFSGRQFSNSRSEMNVSTLELGDSALYLCASSSVKYNEQFFGPGTRLTVL.

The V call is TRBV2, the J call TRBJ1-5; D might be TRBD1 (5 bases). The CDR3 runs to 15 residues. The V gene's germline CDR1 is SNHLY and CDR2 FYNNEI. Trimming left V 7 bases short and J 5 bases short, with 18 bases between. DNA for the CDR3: TGTGCCAGCACCCGGTCGCCGGACACTTATCAGCCCCAGCATTTT. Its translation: CASTRSPDTYQPQHF.

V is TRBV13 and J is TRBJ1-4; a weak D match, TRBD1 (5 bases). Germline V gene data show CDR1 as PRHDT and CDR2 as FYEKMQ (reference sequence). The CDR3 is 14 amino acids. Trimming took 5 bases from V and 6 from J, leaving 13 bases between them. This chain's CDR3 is CASSPGWGDEKLFF. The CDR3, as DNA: TGTGCCAGCAGCCCAGGATGGGGGGATGAAAAACTGTTTTTT.

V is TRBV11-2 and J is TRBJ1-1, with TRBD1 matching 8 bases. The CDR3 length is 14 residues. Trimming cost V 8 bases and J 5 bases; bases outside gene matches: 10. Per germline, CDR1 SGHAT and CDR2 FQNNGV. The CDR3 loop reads CASGAGGFGTEAFF. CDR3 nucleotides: TGTGCCAGCGGCGCAGGGGGCTTTGGTACTGAAGCTTTCTTT. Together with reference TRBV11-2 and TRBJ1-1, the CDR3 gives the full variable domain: EAGVAQSPRYKIIEKRQSVAFWCNPISGHATLYWYQQILGQGPKLLIQFQNNGVVDDSQLPKDRFSAERLKGVDSTLKIQPAKLEDSAVYLCASGAGGFGTEAFFGQGTRLTVV.

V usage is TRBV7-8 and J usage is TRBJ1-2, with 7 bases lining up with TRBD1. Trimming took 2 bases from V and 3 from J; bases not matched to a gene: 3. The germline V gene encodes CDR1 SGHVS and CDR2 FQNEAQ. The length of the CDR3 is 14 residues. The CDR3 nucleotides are TGTGCCAGCAGCTTACGAGGGGGCTACTATGGCTACACCTTC. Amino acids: CASSLRGGYYGYTF.

The CDR3 loop is CASSAGVNEKLFF. CDR3 DNA sequence: TGTGCCAGCAGCGCCGGGGTTAATGAAAAACTGTTTTTT. The chain uses TRBV7-2 and TRBJ1-4; D gene unclear. Germline V lookup: CDR1 SGHTA, CDR2 FQGNSA. The V end lost 5 bases, the J end lost 4 bases, and 8 bases lay between the germline ends. The CDR3 length is 13 residues.

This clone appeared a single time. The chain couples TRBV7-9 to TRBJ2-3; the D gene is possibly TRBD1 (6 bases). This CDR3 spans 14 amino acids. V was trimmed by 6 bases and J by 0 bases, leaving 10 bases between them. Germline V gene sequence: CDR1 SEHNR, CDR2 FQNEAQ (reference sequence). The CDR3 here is CASRRGGSTDTQYF. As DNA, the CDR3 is TGTGCCAGCAGAAGAGGGGGAAGCACAGATACGCAGTATTTT.

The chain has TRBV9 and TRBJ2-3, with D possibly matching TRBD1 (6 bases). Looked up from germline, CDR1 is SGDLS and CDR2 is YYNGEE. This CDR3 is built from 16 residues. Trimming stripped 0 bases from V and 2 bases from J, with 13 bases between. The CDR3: CASSVAIWDNTDTQYF. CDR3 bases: TGTGCCAGCAGCGTAGCAATATGGGACAACACAGATACGCAGTATTTT.

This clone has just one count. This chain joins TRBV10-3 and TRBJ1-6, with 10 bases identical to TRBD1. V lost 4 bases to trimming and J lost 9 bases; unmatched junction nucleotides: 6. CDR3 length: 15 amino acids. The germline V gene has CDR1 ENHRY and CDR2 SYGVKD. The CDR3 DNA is TGTGCCATCAGTGGGACAGGGGGTTTCGGTTCACCCCTCCACTTT. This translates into CAISGTGGFGSPLHF.

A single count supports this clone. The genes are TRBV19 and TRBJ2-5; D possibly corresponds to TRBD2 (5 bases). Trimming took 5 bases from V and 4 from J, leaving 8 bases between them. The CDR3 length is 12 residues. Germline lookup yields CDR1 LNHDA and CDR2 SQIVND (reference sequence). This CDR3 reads CASSPRGETQYF. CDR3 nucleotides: TGTGCCAGTAGTCCCCGGGGAGAGACCCAGTACTTC.

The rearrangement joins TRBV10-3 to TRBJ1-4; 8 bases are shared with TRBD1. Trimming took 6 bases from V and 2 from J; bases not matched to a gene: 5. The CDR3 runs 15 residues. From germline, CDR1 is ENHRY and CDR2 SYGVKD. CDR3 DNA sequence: TGTGCCATCAGCGCAGGGGGCAATACTAATGAAAAACTGTTTTTT. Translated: CAISAGGNTNEKLFF.

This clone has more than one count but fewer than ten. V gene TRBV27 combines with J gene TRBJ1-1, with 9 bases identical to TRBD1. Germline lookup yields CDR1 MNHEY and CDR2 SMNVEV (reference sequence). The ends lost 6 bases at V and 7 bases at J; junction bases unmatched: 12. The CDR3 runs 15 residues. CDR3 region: CASRRNTGGFYEAFF. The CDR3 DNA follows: TGTGCCAGCAGACGTAACACAGGGGGCTTTTATGAAGCTTTCTTT.

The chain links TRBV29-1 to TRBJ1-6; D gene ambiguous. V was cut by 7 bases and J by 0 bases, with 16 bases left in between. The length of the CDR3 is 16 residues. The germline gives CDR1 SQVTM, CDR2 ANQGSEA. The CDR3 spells CSDPKQDCSYNSPLHF. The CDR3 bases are TGCAGCGATCCGAAGCAGGACTGCTCCTATAATTCACCCCTCCACTTT.

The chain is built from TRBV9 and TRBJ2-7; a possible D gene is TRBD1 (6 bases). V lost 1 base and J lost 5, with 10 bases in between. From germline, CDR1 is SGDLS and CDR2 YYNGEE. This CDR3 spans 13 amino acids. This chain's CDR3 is CASSVWAGDEQYF. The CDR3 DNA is TGTGCCAGCAGCGTATGGGCAGGGGACGAGCAGTACTTC.

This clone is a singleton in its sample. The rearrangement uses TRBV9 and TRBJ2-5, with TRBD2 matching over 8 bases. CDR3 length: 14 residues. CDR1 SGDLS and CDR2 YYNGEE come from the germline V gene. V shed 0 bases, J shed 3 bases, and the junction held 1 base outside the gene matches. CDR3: CASSVVGLEETQYF. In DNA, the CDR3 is TGTGCCAGCAGCGTAGTGGGACTAGAAGAGACCCAGTACTTC.

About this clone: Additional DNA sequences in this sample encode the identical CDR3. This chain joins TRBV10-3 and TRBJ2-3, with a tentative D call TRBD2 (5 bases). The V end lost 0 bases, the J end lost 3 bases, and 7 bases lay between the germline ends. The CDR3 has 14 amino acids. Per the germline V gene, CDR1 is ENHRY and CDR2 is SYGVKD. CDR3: CAISESTGTDTQYF. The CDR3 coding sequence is TGTGCCATCAGTGAGTCAACGGGGACAGATACGCAGTATTTT.

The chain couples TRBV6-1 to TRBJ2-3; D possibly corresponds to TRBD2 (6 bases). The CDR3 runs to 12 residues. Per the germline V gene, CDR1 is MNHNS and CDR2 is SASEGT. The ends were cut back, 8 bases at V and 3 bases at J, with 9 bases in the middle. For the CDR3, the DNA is TGTGCCAGCCGGACTATAACAGATACGCAGTATTTT. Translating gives CASRTITDTQYF.

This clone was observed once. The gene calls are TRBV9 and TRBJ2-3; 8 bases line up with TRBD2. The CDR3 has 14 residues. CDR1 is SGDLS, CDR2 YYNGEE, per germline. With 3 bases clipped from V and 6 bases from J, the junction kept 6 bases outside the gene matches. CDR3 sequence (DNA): TGTGCCAGCAGCGATGTCCAGCGGGGGGATACGCAGTATTTT. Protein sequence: CASSDVQRGDTQYF.